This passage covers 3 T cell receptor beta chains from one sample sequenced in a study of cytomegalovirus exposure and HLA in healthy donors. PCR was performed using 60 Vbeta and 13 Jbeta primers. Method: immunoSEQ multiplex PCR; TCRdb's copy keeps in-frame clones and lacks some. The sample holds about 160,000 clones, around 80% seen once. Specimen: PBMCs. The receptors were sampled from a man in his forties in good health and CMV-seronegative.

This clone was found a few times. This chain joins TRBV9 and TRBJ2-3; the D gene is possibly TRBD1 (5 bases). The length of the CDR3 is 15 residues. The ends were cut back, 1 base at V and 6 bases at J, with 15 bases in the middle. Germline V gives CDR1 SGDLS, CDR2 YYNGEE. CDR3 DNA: TGTGCCAGCAGCGTAACCATAGGGGCTGGGGATACGCAGTATTTT. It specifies CASSVTIGAGDTQYF.

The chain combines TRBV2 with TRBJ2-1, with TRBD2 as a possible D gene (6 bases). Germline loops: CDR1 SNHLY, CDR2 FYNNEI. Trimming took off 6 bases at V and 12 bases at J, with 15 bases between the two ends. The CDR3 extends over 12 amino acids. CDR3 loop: CASSHTQGGQFF. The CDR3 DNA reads TGTGCCAGCAGCCACACGCAGGGAGGGCAGTTCTTC.

In DNA, the CDR3 is TGTGCCAGCAGCGTAGCAGCGGGGGCCTACACAGATACGCAGTATTTT. Translation gives CASSVAAGAYTDTQYF. The chain has TRBV9 and TRBJ2-3; 8 positions agree with TRBD2. This CDR3 is built from 16 residues. Germline CDR1 and CDR2: SGDLS and YYNGEE. The trim removed 0 bases at V and 2 bases at J, leaving 5 bases unmatched.